The subject of this entry is one TCR beta chain. This clone was observed a handful of times. The specificity of this receptor is unknown. No base qualities exist here, and no much larger clone lies one base off it. The sample comes from a study of PD-1 blockade in classical Hodgkin lymphoma (TCRdb year 2020). With respect to the entire study: Nivolumab dosing was 3 mg/kg intravenously every 2 weeks, continuing until either disease progression or unacceptable toxicity. A peripheral blood immune signature of response to PD-1 blockade in classical Hodgkin lymphoma was defined using TCR beta sequencing and CyTOF.

Results the study describes overall, beyond this receptor: The study covered only a single clinical trial cohort, and the causes of the repertoire differences, possibly disease activity or prior therapy, were still not defined. Trial patients with a complete response had baseline diversity similar to that of newly diagnosed patients, while partial responders and progressors had significantly lower diversity. CD4+ but not CD8+ TCR diversity rose significantly by C4D1 (p=0.0027 vs p=0.16), most apparent in complete responders (p=0.02). Lower diversity was observed in patients in whom nivolumab was started less than 1 year after ASCT, and these patients were excluded from later analyses so that confounding by immune reconstitution would be avoided. Baseline TCR diversity was reported to be lower in newly diagnosed patients than in healthy donors and to be lower still in relapsed/refractory patients.

Interpreted using the paper, the time point label stands for: cycle 4 day 1 (C4D1), after less than 7 weeks of nivolumab. Relapse after autologous stem cell transplantation had occurred in all trial patients, and cohorts A, B and C were distinguished by prior brentuximab vedotin exposure. Using a Miltenyi CD8+ T cell isolation kit, CD8+ T cells were purified from thawed PBMCs through magnetic negative selection. A total of 50 to 70 patients with relapsed/refractory classical Hodgkin lymphoma made up the trial cohort, and each patient's best overall response was complete response, partial response or progressive disease. Trial patients were treated with single-agent nivolumab in the multi-cohort phase II CheckMate 205 trial. An independent review committee assessed best overall response using the 2007 International Working Group response criteria. Trial PBMCs were collected just before the start of nivolumab (C1D1) and during therapy at cycle 2 day 1 and cycle 4 day 1. Peripheral blood was collected in 8 mL Vacutainer Cell Preparation Tubes, from which PBMCs were isolated by centrifugation and then cryopreserved. Purified CD4+ and CD8+ fractions were prepared only for cases where an additional PBMC sample was available. Magnetically labelled cells were removed on LS columns in a quadroMACS separator, and the flow-through was collected as the purified fraction.

Trimming takes 0 bases from V and 2 bases from J, and the germline ends sit 12 bases apart. Including cysteine and phenylalanine, the CDR3 has 16 amino acids. Just the 48-base CDR3 DNA is kept, in frame starting at base 1. CDR1 SGHAT and CDR2 FQNNGV are derived from the germline V gene. Genomic DNA was isolated using the Qiagen DNeasy kit from unsorted PBMCs as well as from negatively selected CD4+ and CD8+ fractions. TCR beta CDR3 regions were subjected to amplification by immunoSEQ multiplex PCR with primers that anneal to V and J segments. A synthetic immune receptor repertoire was used to minimize amplification bias, and remaining bias was computationally removed after sequencing. Concerning the study's data processing: Custom Python scripts were used to quantify repertoire diversity as the Shannon entropy index. The unsorted, CD4+ and CD8+ repertoires were each analyzed separately, with the exception of combined analyses, where CD4+ and CD8+ sequences were merged in silico. A clone was considered expanded if an increase in frequency of at least 2-fold after treatment relative to C1D1 was found, and a pseudocount of 0.5 was applied to clones undetected at baseline. Clones with 0 or 1 copy at C1D1 were defined as singleton clones, while clones with 2 or more copies were defined as non-singleton clones. Clones expanded in unsorted samples were annotated as CD4+, CD8+ or unknown by matching protein sequences in sorted samples from the same patient. Wilcoxon tests on paired samples were used to test diversity changes from C1D1 to C4D1. Not all clones reach the TCRdb copy of this immuneACCESS table, which keeps in-frame sequences only. Checked studies attribute under half of the gap to unresolved V genes and leave the rest unexplained. V and J calls and clone size are given by that table; D and trimming were obtained from the DNA. The sample table records 4,000 or so clones; around two thirds of these occur just once. The ten top clones hold around 49% of the sample.

The sample here was CD8+ T cells from blood, taken before the fourth cycle of nivolumab. The chain uses TRBV11-2 and TRBJ2-3; the D segment cannot be called with confidence. The source of this sequence is a human donor with classical Hodgkin lymphoma. The encoded CDR3 is CASSLDLGPNTDTQYF. The DNA sequence is TGTGCCAGCAGCTTAGATCTCGGTCCAAACACAGATACGCAGTATTTT.